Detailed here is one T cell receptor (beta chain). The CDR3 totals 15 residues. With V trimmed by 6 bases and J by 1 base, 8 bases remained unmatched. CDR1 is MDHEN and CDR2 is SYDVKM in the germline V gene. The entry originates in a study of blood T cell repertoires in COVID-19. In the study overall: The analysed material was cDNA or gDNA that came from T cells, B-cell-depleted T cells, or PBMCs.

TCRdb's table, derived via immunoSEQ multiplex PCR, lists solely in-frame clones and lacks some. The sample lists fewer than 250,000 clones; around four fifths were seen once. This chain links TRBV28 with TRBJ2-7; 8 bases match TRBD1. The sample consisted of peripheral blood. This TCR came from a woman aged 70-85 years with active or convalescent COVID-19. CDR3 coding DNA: TGTGCCAGCAGCCTCCCGACAGGGGCATCCTACGAGCAGTACTTC. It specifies CASSLPTGASYEQYF.